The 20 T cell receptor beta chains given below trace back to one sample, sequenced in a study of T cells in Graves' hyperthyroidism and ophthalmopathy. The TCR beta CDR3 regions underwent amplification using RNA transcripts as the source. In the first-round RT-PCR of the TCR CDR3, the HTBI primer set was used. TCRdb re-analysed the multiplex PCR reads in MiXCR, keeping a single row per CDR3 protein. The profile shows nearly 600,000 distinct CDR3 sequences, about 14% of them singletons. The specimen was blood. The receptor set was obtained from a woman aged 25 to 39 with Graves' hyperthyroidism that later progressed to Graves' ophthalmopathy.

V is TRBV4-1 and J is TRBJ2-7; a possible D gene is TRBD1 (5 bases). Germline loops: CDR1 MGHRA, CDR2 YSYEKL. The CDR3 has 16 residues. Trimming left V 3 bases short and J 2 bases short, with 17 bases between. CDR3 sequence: CASSQGPFRITYEQYF. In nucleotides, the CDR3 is TGCGCCAGCAGCCAGGGGCCTTTCAGGATAACCTACGAGCAGTACTTC.

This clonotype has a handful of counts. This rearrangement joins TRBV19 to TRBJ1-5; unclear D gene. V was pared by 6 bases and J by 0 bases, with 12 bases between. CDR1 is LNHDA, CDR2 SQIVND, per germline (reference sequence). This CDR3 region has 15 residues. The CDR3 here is CASSSATYSNQPQHF. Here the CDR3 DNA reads TGTGCCAGTAGCTCAGCGACTTATAGCAATCAGCCCCAGCATTTT. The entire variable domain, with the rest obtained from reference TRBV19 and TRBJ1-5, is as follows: DGGITQSPKYLFRKEGQNVTLSCEQNLNHDAMYWYRQDPGQGLRLIYYSQIVNDFQKGDIAEGYSVSREKKESFPLTVTSAQKNPTAFYLCASSSATYSNQPQHFGDGTRLSIL.

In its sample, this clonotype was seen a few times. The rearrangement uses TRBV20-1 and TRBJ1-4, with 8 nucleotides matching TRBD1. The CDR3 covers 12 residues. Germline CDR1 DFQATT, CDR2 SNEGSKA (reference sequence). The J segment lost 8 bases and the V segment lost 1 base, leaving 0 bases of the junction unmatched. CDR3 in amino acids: CSARAGGEKLFF. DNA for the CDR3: TGCAGTGCTAGAGCAGGGGGCGAAAAACTGTTTTTT.

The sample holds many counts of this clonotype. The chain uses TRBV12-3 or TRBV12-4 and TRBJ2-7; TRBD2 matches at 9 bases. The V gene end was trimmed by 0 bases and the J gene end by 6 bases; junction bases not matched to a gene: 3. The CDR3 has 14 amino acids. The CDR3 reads CASSLASGSSEQYF. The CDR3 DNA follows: TGTGCCAGCAGTTTAGCTAGCGGGAGCTCCGAGCAGTACTTC.

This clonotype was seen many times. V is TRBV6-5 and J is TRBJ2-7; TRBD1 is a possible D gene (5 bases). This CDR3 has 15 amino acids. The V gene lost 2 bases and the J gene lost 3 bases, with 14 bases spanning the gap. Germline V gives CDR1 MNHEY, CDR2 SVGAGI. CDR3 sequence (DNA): TGTGCCAGCAGTTACACAGGAGAAGATTTCTACGAGCAGTACTTC. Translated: CASSYTGEDFYEQYF.

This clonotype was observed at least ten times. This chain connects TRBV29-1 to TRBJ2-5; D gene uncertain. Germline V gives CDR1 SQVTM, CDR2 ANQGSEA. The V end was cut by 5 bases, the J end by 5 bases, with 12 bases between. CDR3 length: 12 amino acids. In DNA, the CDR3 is TGCAGCGTTTCGGACGTGGGGGAGACCCAGTACTTC. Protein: CSVSDVGETQYF.

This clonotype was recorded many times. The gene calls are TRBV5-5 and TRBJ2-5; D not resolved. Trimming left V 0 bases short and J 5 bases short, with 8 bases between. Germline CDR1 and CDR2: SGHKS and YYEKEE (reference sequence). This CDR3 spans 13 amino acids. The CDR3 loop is CASSLEVMETQYF. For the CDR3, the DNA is TGTGCCAGCAGCTTGGAGGTGATGGAGACCCAGTACTTC.

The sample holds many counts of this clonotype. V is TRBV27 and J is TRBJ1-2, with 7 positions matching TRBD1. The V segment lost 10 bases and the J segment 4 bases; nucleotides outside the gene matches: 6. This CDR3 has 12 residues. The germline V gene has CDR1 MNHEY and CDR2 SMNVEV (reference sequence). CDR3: CATMTGSYGYTF. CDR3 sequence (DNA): TGTGCCACCATGACAGGGAGCTATGGCTACACCTTC.

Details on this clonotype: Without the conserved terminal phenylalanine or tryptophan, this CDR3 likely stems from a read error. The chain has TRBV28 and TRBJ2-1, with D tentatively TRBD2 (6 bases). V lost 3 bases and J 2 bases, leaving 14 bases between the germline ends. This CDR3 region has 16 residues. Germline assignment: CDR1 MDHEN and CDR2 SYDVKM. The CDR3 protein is CASSFLQDYTYNEQFS. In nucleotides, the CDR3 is TGTGCCAGCAGTTTCCTACAGGACTACACCTACAATGAGCAGTTCTCC.

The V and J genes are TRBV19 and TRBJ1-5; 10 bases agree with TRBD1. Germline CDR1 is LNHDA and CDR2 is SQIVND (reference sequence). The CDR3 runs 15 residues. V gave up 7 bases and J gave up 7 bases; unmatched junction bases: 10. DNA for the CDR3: TGTGCCAGTACACCGACCGGGACAGGGGACCAGCCCCAGCATTTT. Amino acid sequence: CASTPTGTGDQPQHF.

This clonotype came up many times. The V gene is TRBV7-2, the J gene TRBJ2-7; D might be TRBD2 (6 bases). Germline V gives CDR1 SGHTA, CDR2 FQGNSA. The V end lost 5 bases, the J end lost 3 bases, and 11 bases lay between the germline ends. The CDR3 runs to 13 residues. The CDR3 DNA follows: TGTGCCAGCAGCCCAGGGACTGTCTACGAGCAGTACTTC. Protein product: CASSPGTVYEQYF.

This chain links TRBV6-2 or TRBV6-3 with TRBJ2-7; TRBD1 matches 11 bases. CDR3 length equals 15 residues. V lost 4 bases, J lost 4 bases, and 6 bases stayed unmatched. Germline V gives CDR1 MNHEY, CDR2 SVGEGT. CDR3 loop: CASSSWTGGSYEQYF. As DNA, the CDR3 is TGTGCCAGCAGTTCTTGGACAGGGGGCTCGTACGAGCAGTACTTC.

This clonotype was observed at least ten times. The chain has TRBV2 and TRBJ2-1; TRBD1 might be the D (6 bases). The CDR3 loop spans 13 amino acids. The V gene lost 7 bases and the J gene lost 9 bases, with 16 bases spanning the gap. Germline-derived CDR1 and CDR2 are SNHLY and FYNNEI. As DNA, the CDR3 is TGTGCCAGCACCATACAGGGAGTCGGTGAGCAGTTCTTC. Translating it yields CASTIQGVGEQFF.

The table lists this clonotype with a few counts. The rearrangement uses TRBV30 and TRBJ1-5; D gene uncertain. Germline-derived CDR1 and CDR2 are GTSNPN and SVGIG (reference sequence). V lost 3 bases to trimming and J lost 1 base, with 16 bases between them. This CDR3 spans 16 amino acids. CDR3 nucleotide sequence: TGTGCCTGGAGGGAGAAGGCACTCTGGAGCAATCAGCCCCAGCATTTT. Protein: CAWREKALWSNQPQHF. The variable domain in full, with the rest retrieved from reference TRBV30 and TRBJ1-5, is SQTIHQWPATLVQPVGSPLSLECTVEGTSNPNLYWYRQAAGRGLQLLFYSVGIGQISSEVPQNLSASRPQDRQFILSSKKLLLSDSGFYLCAWREKALWSNQPQHFGDGTRLSIL.

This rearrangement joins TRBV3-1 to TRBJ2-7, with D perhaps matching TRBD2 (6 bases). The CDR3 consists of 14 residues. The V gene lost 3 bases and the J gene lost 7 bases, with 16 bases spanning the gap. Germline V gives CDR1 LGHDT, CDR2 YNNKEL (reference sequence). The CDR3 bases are TGTGCCAGCAGCCACGATGGAGGGTCCCTGGAGCAGTACTTC. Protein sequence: CASSHDGGSLEQYF.

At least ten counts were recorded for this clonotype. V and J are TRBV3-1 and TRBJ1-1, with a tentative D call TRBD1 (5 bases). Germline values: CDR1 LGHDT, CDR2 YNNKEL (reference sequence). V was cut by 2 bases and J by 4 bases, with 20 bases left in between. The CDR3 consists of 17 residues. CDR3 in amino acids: CASSQNRGLNRFTEAFF. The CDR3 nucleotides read TGTGCCAGCAGCCAAAACCGGGGCCTCAACAGATTCACTGAAGCTTTCTTT. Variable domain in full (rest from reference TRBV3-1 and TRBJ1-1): DTAVSQTPKYLVTQMGNDKSIKCEQNLGHDTMYWYKQDSKKFLKIMFSYNNKELIINETVPNRFSPKSPDKAHLNLHINSLELGDSAVYFCASSQNRGLNRFTEAFFGQGTRLTVV.

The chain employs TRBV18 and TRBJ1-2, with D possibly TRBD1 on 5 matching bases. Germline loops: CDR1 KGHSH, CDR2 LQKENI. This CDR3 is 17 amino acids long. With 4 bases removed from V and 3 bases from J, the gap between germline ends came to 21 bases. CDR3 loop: CASSQTQAPGSDYGYTF. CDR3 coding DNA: TGTGCCAGCTCACAAACACAGGCCCCAGGGTCGGACTATGGCTACACCTTC.

The CDR3 DNA is TGTGCCACCTCCTGGAGAAGGGCCTACAATGAGCAGTTCTTC. Its protein product is CATSWRRAYNEQFF. This chain links TRBV19 with TRBJ2-1; D unclear. There are 14 residues in the CDR3. V lost 10 bases and J 2 bases, leaving 15 bases between the germline ends. The germline CDR1 and CDR2 sequences are LNHDA and SQIVND (reference sequence).

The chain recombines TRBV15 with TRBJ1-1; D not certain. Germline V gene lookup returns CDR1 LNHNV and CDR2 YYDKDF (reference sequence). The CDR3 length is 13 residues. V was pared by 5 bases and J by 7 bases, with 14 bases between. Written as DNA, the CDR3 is TGTGCCACCAGCCAACGAATACAGAATGAAGCTTTCTTT. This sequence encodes CATSQRIQNEAFF.

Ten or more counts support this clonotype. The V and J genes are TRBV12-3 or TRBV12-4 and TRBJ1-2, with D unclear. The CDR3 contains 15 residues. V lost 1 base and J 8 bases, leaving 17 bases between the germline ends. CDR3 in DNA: TGTGCCAGCAGTTTAGTTCGGCCACACTACGACGGCTACACCTTC. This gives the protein CASSLVRPHYDGYTF.